One and the same sample provided the 10 T cell receptor beta chains below, sequenced in a study of technical replicates of blood from a few donors. Sequencing used immunoSEQ multiplex PCR; TCRdb keeps in-frame clones, though not all of them. The repertoire holds 15,000 to 19,000 clones, with about nine tenths as singletons. Sequences were obtained from PBMCs. Receptors were obtained from a human donor in good health.

This chain connects TRBV27 to TRBJ2-7; TRBD1 aligns across 10 bases. CDR3 size: 14 residues. The V and J ends lost 5 bases and 4 bases, in that order; junction bases with no gene match: 5. Germline V gene data show CDR1 as MNHEY and CDR2 as SMNVEV (reference sequence). The CDR3 region has the DNA TGTGCCAGCAGTCCCTCGGACAGGGGGTACGAGCAGTACTTC. This sequence encodes CASSPSDRGYEQYF.

V usage is TRBV28 and J usage is TRBJ1-5, with 8 bases fitting TRBD1. V shed 5 bases, J shed 7 bases, and the junction held 10 bases outside the gene matches. Per the germline V gene, CDR1 is MDHEN and CDR2 is SYDVKM. CDR3 length: 15 amino acids. CDR3 sequence: CASSPQGAGDQPQHF. CDR3 DNA sequence: TGTGCCAGCAGTCCTCAGGGGGCAGGAGACCAGCCCCAGCATTTT.

This clone occurred once. J is TRBJ2-1 and V is TRBV27, with 7 bases lining up with TRBD2. V dropped 3 bases and J dropped 6; count of bases not matched to a gene: 5. In germline, CDR1 is MNHEY, CDR2 SMNVEV (reference sequence). The CDR3 is 14 residues long. For the CDR3, the DNA is TGTGCCAGCAGTTTCTCGGGAGGTAGCAATGAGCAGTTCTTC. Translated, it gives CASSFSGGSNEQFF.

This sequence joins TRBV6-5 and TRBJ2-7; TRBD1 agrees at 9 bases. The germline gives CDR1 MNHEY, CDR2 SVGAGI. V lost 0 bases and J lost 5; bases outside the gene matches: 2. The CDR3 is 14 amino acids. The CDR3 coding sequence is TGTGCCAGCAGTTACTCGACAGGGGGGGACGAGCAGTACTTC. Its protein product is CASSYSTGGDEQYF.

V and J are TRBV28 and TRBJ2-1, with 7 positions matching TRBD1. The junction had 7 bases not matched to a gene; V was cut back by 3 bases and J by 5 bases. The CDR3 is 15 residues long. Germline V gene data show CDR1 as MDHEN and CDR2 as SYDVKM. The CDR3 spells CASSFKGAWNNEQFF. The CDR3 nucleotides read TGTGCCAGCAGTTTTAAGGGGGCTTGGAACAATGAGCAGTTCTTC. Supplemented by reference TRBV28 and TRBJ2-1, the full variable domain reads DVKVTQSSRYLVKRTGEKVFLECVQDMDHENMFWYRQDPGLGLRLIYFSYDVKMKEKGDIPEGYSVSREKKERFSLILESASTNQTSMYLCASSFKGAWNNEQFFGPGTRLTVL.

This clone was recorded a few times. The CDR3 reads CAWTGSLTGNTIYF. CDR3 sequence (DNA): TGTGCCTGGACGGGGAGTTTGACCGGAAACACCATATATTTT. The chain combines TRBV30 with TRBJ1-3; the D is unclear. From germline, CDR1 is GTSNPN and CDR2 SVGIG (reference sequence). The CDR3 is made up of 14 amino acids. Trimming pared 4 bases from V and 4 bases from J, leaving 14 bases between.

The chain uses TRBV2 and TRBJ2-7, with a weak D call TRBD1 (6 bases). CDR3 length: 13 residues. V lost 6 bases, J lost 6 bases, and 15 bases lay in between. Germline V gene data show CDR1 as SNHLY and CDR2 as FYNNEI. CDR3 sequence reads: CASSSNRVSEQYF. CDR3 coding DNA: TGTGCCAGCAGCTCCAACAGGGTTAGCGAGCAGTACTTC. The variable domain in full, with the rest retrieved from reference TRBV2 and TRBJ2-7, is EPEVTQTPSHQVTQMGQEVILRCVPISNHLYFYWYRQILGQKVEFLVSFYNNEISEKSEIFDDQFSVERPDGSNFTLKIRSTKLEDSAMYFCASSSNRVSEQYFGPGTRLTVT.

The chain recombines TRBV25-1 with TRBJ2-5; a weak D match, TRBD1 (6 bases). Germline values: CDR1 MGHDK, CDR2 SYGVNS. The CDR3 length is 13 residues. Trimming cost V 7 bases and J 3 bases, with 12 bases left between them. The CDR3 sequence is CASNLAGEETQYF. CDR3 bases: TGTGCCAGCAATCTAGCAGGGGAAGAGACCCAGTACTTC. The whole variable domain, filled in from reference TRBV25-1 and TRBJ2-5, reads EADIYQTPRYLVIGTGKKITLECSQTMGHDKMYWYQQDPGMELHLIHYSYGVNSTEKGDLSSESTVSRIRTEHFPLTLESARPSHTSQYLCASNLAGEETQYFGPGTRLLVL.

The chain has TRBV5-1 and TRBJ1-3; 10 positions agree with TRBD1. The J segment lost 2 bases and the V segment lost 5 bases, leaving 7 bases of the junction unmatched. This CDR3 comprises 16 residues. Germline lookup yields CDR1 SGHRS and CDR2 YFSETQ. The CDR3 reads CASSQGQGTPGNTIYF. The CDR3, as DNA: TGCGCCAGCAGTCAGGGACAGGGGACTCCTGGAAACACCATATATTTT.

In its sample, this clone was seen once. V usage is TRBV10-3 and J usage is TRBJ1-4; D may be TRBD1 (5 bases). The germline CDR1 and CDR2 sequences are ENHRY and SYGVKD. Trimming stripped 0 bases from V and 7 bases from J, with 18 bases between. This CDR3 region has 17 residues. The CDR3 reads CAISESANGGIGEKLFF. CDR3 nucleotides: TGTGCCATCAGTGAGTCCGCAAACGGGGGTATCGGTGAAAAACTGTTTTTT.